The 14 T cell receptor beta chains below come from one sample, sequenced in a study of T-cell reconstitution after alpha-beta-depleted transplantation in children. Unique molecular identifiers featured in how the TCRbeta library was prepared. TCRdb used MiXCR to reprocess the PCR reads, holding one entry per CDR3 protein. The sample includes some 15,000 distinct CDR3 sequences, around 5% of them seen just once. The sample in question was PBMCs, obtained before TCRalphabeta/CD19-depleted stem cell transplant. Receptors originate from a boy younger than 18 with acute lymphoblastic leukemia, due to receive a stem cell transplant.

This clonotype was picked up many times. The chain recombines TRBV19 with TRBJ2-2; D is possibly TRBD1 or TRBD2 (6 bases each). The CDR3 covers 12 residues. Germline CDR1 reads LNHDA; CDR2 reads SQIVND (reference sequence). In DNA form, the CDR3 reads TGTGCAGGGGGGCCAGGCACCGGGGAGCTGTTTTTT. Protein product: CAGGPGTGELFF. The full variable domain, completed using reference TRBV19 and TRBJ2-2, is DGGITQSPKYLFRKEGQNVTLSCEQNLNHDAMYWYRQDPGQGLRLIYYSQIVNDFQKGDIAEGYSVSREKKESFPLTVTSAQKNPTAFYLCAGGPGTGELFFGEGSRLTVL.

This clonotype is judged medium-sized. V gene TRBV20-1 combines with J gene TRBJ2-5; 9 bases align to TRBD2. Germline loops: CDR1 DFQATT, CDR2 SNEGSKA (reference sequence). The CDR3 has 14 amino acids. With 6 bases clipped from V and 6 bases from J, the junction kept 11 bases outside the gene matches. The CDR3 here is CSASATSGQKTQYF. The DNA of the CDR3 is TGCAGTGCCTCGGCAACTAGCGGGCAAAAGACCCAGTACTTC.

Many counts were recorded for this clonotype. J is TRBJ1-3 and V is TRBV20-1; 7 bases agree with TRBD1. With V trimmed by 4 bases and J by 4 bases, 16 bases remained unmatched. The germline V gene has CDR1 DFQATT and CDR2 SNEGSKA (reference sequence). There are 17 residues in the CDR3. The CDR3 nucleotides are TGCAGTGCTACCGATCATACCGGGACAGATGAGGGAAACACCATATATTTT. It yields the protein CSATDHTGTDEGNTIYF.

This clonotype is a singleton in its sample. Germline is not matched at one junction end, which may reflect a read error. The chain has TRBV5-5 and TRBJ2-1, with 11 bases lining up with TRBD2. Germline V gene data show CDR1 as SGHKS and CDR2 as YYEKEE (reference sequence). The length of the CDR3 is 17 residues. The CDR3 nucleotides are TGTGCCATCAGCACTGCGCTAGCGGGAGGCCGGAGGAATGAGCAGTTCTTC. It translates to CAISTALAGGRRNEQFF.

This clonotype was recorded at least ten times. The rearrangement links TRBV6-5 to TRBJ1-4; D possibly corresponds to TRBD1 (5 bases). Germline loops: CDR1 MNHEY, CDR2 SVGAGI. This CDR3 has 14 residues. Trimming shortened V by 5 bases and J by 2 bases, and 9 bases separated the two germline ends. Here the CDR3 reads CASSHGGTNEKLFF. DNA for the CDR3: TGTGCCAGCAGTCACGGGGGGACTAATGAAAAACTGTTTTTT.

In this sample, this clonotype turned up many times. The CDR3 reads CASSTPAGYEQYF. DNA of the CDR3: TGTGCCAGTAGTACCCCCGCGGGGTACGAGCAGTACTTC. The gene calls are TRBV19 and TRBJ2-7; TRBD2 is a possible D gene (6 bases). V dropped 4 bases and J dropped 4 bases, with 11 bases sitting between them. This CDR3 spans 13 amino acids. CDR1 is LNHDA, CDR2 SQIVND, per germline (reference sequence). The complete variable domain, with remaining parts taken from reference TRBV19 and TRBJ2-7, reads DGGITQSPKYLFRKEGQNVTLSCEQNLNHDAMYWYRQDPGQGLRLIYYSQIVNDFQKGDIAEGYSVSREKKESFPLTVTSAQKNPTAFYLCASSTPAGYEQYFGPGTRLTVT.

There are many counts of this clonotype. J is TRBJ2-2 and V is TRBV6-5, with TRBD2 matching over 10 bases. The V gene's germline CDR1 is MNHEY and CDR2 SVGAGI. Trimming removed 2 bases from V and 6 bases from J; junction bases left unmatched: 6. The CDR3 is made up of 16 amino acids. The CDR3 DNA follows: TGTGCCAGCAGTTACAGAGCGGGAGGGTACCCCGGGGAGCTGTTTTTT. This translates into CASSYRAGGYPGELFF.

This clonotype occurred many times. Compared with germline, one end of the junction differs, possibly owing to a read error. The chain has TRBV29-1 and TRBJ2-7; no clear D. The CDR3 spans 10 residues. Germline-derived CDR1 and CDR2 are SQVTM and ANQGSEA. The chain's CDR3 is CSVIQHDQYF. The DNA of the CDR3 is TGCAGCGTGATTCAACACGATCAGTACTTC.

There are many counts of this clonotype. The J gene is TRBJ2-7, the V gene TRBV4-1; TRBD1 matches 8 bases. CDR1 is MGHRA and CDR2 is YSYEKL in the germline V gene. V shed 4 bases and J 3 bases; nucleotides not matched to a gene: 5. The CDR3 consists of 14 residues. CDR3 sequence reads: CASSPLDRVYEQYF. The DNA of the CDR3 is TGCGCCAGCAGCCCCTTGGACAGGGTCTACGAGCAGTACTTC.

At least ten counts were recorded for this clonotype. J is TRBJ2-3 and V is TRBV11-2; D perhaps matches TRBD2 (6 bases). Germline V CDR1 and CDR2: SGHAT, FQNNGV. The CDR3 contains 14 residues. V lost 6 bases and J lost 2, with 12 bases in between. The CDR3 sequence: CASRSRTNTDTQYF. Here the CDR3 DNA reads TGTGCCAGCAGATCCCGGACTAACACAGATACGCAGTATTTT.

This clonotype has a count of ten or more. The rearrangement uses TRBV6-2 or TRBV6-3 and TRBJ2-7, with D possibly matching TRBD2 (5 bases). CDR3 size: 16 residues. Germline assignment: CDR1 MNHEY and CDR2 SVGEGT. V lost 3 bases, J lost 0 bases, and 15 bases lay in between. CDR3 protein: CASSYVSTGSSYEQYF. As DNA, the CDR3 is TGTGCCAGCAGTTATGTATCTACGGGGAGCTCCTACGAGCAGTACTTC.

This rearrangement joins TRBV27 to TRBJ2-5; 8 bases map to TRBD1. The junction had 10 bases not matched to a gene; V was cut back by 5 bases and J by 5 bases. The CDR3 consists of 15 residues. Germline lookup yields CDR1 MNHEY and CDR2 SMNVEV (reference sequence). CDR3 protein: CASSALQGALETQYF. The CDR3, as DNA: TGTGCCAGCAGTGCTTTGCAGGGGGCGCTTGAGACCCAGTACTTC.

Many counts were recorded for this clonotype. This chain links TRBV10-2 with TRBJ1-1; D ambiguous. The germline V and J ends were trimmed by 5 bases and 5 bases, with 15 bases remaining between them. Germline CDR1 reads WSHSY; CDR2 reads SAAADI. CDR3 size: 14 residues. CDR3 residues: CASSNRPRETEAFF. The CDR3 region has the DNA TGCGCCAGCAGTAATAGACCCCGAGAGACTGAAGCTTTCTTT.

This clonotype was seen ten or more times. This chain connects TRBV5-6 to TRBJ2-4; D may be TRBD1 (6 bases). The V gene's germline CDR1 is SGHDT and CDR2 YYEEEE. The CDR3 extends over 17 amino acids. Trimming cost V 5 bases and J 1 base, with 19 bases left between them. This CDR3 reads CASRPYLEQGAKNIQYF. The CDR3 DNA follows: TGTGCCAGCAGACCGTACCTAGAACAGGGCGCCAAAAACATTCAGTACTTC.